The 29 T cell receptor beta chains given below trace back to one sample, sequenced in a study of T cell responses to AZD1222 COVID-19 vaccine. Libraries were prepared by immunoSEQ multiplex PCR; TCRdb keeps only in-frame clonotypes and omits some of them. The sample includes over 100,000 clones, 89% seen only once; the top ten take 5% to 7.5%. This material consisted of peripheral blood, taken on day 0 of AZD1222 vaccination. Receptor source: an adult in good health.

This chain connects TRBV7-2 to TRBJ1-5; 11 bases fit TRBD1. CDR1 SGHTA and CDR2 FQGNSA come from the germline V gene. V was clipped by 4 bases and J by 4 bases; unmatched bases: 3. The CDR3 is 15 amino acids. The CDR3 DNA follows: TGTGCCAGCAGCTCCGGGACAGGGGGGAATCAGCCCCAGCATTTT. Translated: CASSSGTGGNQPQHF.

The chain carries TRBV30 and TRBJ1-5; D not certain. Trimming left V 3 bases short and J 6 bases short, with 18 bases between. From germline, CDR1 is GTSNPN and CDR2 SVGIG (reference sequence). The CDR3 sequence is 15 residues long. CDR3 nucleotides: TGTGCCTGGAGCGTATTATCAGGAGGCAGTCAGCCCCAGCATTTT. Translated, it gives CAWSVLSGGSQPQHF.

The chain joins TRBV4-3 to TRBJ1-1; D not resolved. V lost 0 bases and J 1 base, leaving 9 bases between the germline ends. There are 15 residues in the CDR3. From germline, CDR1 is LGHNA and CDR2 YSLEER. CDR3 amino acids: CASSQDRGRNTEAFF. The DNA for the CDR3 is TGCGCCAGCAGCCAAGATCGAGGGAGGAACACTGAAGCTTTCTTT.

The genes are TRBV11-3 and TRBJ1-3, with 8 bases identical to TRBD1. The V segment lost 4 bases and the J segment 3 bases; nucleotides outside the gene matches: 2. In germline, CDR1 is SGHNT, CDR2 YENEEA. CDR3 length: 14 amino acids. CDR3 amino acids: CASSSTGGGNTIYF. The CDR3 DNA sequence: TGTGCCAGCAGCTCCACAGGGGGTGGAAACACCATATATTTT.

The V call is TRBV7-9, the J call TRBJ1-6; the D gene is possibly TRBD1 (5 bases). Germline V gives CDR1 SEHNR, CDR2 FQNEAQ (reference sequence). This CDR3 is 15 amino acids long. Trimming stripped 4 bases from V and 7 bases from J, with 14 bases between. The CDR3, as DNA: TGTGCCAGCAGCTCCCCCGGACACGAAAATTCACCCCTCCACTTT. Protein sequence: CASSSPGHENSPLHF.

DNA of the CDR3: TGTGCCAGCCAGCGACCCAACGCCCCCTACGAGCAGTACTTC. It specifies CASQRPNAPYEQYF. V gene TRBV6-5 combines with J gene TRBJ2-7; D is unresolved. Trimming cost V 8 bases and J 2 bases, with 16 bases left between them. The CDR3 loop spans 14 amino acids. CDR1 MNHEY and CDR2 SVGAGI come from the germline V gene.

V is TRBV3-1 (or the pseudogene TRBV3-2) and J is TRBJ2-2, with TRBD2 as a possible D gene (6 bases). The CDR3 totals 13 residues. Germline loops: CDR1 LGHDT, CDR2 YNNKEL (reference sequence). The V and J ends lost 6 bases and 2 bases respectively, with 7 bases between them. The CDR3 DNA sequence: TGTGCCAGCAGGGGGGGAAACACCGGGGAGCTGTTTTTT. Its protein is CASRGGNTGELFF.

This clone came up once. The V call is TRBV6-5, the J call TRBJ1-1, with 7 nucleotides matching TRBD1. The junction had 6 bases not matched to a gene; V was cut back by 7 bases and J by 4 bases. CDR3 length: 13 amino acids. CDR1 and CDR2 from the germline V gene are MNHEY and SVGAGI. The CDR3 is CASITGVGTEAFF. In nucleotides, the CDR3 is TGTGCCAGCATTACAGGGGTCGGCACTGAAGCTTTCTTT.

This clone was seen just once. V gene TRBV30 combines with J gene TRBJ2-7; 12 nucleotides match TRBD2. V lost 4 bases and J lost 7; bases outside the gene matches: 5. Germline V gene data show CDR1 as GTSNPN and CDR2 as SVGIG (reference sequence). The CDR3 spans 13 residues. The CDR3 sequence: CAWTSGGAGEQYF. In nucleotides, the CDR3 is TGTGCCTGGACTAGCGGGGGGGCTGGGGAGCAGTACTTC.

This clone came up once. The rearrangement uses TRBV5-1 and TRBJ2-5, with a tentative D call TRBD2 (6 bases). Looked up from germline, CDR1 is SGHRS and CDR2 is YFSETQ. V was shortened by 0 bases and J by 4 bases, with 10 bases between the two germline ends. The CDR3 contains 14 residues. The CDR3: CASSLAAGRETQYF. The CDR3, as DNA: TGCGCCAGCAGCTTGGCGGCGGGGCGAGAGACCCAGTACTTC.

CDR3 in DNA: TGCGCCAGCAGCCAGATCTCTCCGTTTCTTTGGGCGAGGGAAAAACTGTTTTTT. Translating gives CASSQISPFLWAREKLFF. J is TRBJ1-4 and V is TRBV23-1; D ambiguous. TRBV23-1 is classed as an ORF, of uncertain function. Deletions cut 6 bases from V and 8 bases from J, with 28 bases between. The CDR3 extends over 18 amino acids.

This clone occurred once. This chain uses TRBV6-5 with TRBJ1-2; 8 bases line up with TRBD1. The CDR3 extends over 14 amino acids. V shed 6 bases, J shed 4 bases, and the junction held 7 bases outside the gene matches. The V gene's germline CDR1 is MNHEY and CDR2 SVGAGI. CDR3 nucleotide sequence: TGTGCCAGCAGCCGTGGACAGGGCCCCTATGGCTACACCTTC. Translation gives CASSRGQGPYGYTF.

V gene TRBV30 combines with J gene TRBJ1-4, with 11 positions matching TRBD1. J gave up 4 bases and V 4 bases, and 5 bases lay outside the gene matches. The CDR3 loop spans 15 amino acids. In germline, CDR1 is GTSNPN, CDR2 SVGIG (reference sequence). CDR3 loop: CAWTTGQGDNEKLFF. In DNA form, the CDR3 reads TGTGCCTGGACGACGGGACAGGGGGATAATGAAAAACTGTTTTTT.

The CDR3 spells CASSNRDKNTEAFF. DNA of the CDR3: TGTGCCAGCAGTAACAGGGATAAGAACACTGAAGCTTTCTTT. The chain carries TRBV5-4 and TRBJ1-1, with a weak D call TRBD1 (6 bases). The length of the CDR3 is 14 residues. CDR1 is SGHNT and CDR2 is YYREEE in the germline V gene (reference sequence). The V and J ends lost 5 bases and 1 base respectively, with 12 bases between them.

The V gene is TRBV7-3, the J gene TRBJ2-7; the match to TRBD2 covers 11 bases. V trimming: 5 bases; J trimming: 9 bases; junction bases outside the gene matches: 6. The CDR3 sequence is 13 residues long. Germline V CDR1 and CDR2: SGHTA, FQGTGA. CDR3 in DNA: TGTGCCAGCAGCGAGGGGACTAGCGGACTGCAGTACTTC. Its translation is CASSEGTSGLQYF.

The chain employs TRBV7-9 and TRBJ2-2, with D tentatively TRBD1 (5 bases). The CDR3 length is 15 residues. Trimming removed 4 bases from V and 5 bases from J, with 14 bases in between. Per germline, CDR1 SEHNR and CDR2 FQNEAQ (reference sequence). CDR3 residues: CASSSGSDGTGELFF. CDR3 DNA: TGTGCCAGCAGCTCAGGGTCGGATGGGACCGGGGAGCTGTTTTTT.

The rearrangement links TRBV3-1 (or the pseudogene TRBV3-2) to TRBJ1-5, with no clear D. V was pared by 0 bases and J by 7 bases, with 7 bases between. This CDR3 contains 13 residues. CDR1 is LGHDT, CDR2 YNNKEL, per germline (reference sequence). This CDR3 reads CASSQEIGQPQHF. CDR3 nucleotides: TGTGCCAGCAGCCAAGAAATAGGGCAGCCCCAGCATTTT.

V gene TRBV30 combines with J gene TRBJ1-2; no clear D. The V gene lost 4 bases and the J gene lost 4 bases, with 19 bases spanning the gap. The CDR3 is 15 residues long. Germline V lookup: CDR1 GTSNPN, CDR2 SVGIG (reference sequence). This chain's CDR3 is CAWNPSGYPTYGYTF. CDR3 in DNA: TGTGCCTGGAACCCCTCGGGATATCCCACCTATGGCTACACCTTC.

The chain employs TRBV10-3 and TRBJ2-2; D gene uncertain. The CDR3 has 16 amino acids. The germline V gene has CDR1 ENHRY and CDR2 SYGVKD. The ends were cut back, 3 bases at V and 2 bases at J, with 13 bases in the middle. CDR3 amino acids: CAISENANINTGELFF. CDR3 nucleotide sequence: TGTGCCATCAGTGAAAATGCAAATATAAACACCGGGGAGCTGTTTTTT.

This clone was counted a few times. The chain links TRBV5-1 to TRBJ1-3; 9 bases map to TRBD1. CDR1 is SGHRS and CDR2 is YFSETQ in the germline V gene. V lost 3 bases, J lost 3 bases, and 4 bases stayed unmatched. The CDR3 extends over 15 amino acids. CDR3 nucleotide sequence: TGCGCCAGCAGCTCGTCGGGACAGGGTGGAAACACCATATATTTT. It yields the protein CASSSSGQGGNTIYF. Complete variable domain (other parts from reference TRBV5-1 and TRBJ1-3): KAGVTQTPRYLIKTRGQQVTLSCSPISGHRSVSWYQQTPGQGLQFLFEYFSETQRNKGNFPGRFSGRQFSNSRSEMNVSTLELGDSALYLCASSSSGQGGNTIYFGEGSWLTVV.

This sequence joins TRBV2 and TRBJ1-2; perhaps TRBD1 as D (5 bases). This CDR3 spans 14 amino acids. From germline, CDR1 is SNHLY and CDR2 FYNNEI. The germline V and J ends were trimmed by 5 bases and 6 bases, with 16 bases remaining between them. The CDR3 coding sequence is TGTGCCAGCAGTCCAGGGCGGACTTTCGATGGCTACACCTTC. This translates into CASSPGRTFDGYTF. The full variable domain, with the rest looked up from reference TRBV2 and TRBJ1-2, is EPEVTQTPSHQVTQMGQEVILRCVPISNHLYFYWYRQILGQKVEFLVSFYNNEISEKSEIFDDQFSVERPDGSNFTLKIRSTKLEDSAMYFCASSPGRTFDGYTFGSGTRLTVV.

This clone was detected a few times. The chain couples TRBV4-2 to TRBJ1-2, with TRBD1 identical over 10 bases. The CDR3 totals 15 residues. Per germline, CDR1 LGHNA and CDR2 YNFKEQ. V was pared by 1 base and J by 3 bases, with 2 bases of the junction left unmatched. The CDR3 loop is CASSQGGTGDYGYTF. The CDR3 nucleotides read TGTGCCAGCAGCCAAGGCGGGACAGGGGACTATGGCTACACCTTC.

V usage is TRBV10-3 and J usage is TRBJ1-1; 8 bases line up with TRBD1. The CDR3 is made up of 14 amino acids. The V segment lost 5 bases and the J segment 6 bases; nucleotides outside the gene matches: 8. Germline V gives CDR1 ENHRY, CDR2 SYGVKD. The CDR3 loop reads CAISSTGVGSEAFF. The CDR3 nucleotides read TGTGCCATCAGTTCGACAGGGGTTGGATCTGAAGCTTTCTTT.

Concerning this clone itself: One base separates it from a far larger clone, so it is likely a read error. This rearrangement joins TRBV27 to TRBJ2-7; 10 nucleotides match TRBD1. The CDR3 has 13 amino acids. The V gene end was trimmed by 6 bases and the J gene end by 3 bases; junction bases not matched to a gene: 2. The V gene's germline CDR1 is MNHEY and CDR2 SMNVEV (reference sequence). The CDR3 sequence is CASSGTGDYEQYF. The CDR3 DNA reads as TGTGCCAGCAGCGGGACAGGGGACTACGAGCAGTACTTC.

This CDR3 reads CASSHIDYSGGRTGELFF. CDR3 sequence (DNA): TGTGCCAGCAGCCACATTGATTATAGCGGGGGTCGCACCGGGGAGCTGTTTTTT. V usage is TRBV11-2 and J usage is TRBJ2-2; 9 bases agree with TRBD2. Germline CDR1 reads SGHAT; CDR2 reads FQNNGV. J was trimmed by 4 bases and V by 5 bases; bases with no gene match: 14. This CDR3 has 18 amino acids.

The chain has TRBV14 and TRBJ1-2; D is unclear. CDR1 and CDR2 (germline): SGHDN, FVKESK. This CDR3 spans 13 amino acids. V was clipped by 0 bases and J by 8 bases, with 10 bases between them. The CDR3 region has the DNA TGTGCCAGCAGCCAAGACGGCCGAATCGGCTACACCTTC. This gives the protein CASSQDGRIGYTF.

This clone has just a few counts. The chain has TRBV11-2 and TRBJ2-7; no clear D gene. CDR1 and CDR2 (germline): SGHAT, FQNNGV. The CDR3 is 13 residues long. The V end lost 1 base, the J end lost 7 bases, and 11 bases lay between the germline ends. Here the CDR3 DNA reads TGTGCCAGCAGCTTAGGGCAAGATAGGGAGCAGTACTTC. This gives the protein CASSLGQDREQYF.

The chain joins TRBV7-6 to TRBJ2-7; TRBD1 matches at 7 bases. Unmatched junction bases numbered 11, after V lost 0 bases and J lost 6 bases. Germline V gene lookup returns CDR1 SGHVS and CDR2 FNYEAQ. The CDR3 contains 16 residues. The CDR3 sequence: CASSLAVGQGVVEQYF. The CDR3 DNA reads TGTGCCAGCAGCTTAGCGGTAGGCCAGGGGGTTGTCGAGCAGTACTTC.

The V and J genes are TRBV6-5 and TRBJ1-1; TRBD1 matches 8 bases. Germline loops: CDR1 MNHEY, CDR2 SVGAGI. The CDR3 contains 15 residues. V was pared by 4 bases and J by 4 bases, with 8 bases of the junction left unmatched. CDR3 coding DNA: TGTGCCAGCAGTTCCCCATACAGGGGGAGCACTGAAGCTTTCTTT. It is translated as CASSSPYRGSTEAFF.